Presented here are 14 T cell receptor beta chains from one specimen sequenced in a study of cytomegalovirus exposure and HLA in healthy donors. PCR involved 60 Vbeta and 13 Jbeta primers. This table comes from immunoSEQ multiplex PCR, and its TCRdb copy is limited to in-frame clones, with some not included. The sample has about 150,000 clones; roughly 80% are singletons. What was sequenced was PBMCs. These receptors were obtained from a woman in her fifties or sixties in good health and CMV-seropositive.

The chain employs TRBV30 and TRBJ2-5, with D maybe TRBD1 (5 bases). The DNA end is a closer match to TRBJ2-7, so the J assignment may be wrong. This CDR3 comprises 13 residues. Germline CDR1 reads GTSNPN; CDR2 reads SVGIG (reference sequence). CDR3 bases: TGTGCCTGGAGGGACACAGCTGCCTACGAGCAGTACTTC. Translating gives CAWRDTAAYEQYF.

CDR3 amino acids: CAWSVGGAKNIQYF. In DNA, the CDR3 is TGTGCCTGGAGTGTCGGAGGGGCCAAAAACATTCAGTACTTC. This chain uses TRBV30 with TRBJ2-4; D may be TRBD2 (6 bases). From germline, CDR1 is GTSNPN and CDR2 SVGIG (reference sequence). Trimming shortened V by 0 bases and J by 1 base, and 7 bases separated the two germline ends. This CDR3 region has 14 residues.

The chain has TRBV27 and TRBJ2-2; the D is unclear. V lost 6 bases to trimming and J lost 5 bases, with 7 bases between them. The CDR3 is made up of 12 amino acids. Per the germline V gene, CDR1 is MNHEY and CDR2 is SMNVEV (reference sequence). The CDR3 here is CASSLPTGELFF. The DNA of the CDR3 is TGTGCCAGCAGCCTTCCGACCGGGGAGCTGTTTTTT.

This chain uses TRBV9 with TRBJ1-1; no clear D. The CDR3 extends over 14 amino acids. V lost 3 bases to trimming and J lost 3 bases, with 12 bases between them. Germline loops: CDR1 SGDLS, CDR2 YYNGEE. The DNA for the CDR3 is TGTGCCAGCAGCGAGTTGTATCAGGACACTGAAGCTTTCTTT. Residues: CASSELYQDTEAFF.

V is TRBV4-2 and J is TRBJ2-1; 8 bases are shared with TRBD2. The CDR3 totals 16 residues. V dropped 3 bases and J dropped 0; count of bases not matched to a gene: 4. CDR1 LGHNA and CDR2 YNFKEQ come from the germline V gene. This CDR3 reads CASSQTGGGSYNEQFF. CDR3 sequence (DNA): TGTGCCAGCAGCCAGACCGGGGGGGGCTCCTACAATGAGCAGTTCTTC.

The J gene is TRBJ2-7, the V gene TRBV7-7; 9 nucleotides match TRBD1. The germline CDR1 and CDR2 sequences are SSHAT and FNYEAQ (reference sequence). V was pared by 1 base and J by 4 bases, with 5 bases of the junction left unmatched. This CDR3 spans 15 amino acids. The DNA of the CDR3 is TGTGCCAGCAGCTTAGGAGCCGGGACAGGGTACGAGCAGTACTTC. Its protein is CASSLGAGTGYEQYF.

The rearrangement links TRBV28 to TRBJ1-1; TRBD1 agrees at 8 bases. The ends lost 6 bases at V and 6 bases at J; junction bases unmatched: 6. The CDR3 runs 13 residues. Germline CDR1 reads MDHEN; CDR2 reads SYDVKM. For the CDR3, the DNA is TGTGCCAGCAGCCTGACAGGGGTCTCTGAAGCTTTCTTT. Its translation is CASSLTGVSEAFF.

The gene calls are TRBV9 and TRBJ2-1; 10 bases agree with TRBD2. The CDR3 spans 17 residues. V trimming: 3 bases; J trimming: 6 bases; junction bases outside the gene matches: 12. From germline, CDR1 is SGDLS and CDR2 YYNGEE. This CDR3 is CASSALSAAGGINEQFF. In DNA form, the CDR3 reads TGTGCCAGCAGCGCCTTATCTGCAGCGGGGGGGATCAATGAGCAGTTCTTC.

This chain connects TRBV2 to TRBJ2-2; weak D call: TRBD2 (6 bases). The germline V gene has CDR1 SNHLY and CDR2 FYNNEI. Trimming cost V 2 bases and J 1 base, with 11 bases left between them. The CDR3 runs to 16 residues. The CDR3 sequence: CASSELGGMNTGELFF. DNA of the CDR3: TGTGCCAGCAGTGAACTCGGGGGAATGAACACCGGGGAGCTGTTTTTT. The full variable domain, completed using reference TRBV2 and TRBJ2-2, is EPEVTQTPSHQVTQMGQEVILRCVPISNHLYFYWYRQILGQKVEFLVSFYNNEISEKSEIFDDQFSVERPDGSNFTLKIRSTKLEDSAMYFCASSELGGMNTGELFFGEGSRLTVL.

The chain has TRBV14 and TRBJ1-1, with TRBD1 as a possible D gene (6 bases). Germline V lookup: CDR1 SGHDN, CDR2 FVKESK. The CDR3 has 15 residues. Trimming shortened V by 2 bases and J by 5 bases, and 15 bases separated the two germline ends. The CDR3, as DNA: TGTGCCAGCAGCCAAATGAGAGGGGGTGGGACTGAAGCTTTCTTT. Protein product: CASSQMRGGGTEAFF.

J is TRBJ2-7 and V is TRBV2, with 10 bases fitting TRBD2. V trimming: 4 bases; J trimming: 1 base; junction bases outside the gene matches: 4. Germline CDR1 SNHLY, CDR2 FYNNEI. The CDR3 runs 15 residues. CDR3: CASSGERGGSYEQYF. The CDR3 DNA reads TGTGCCAGCAGTGGTGAGCGGGGGGGATCCTACGAGCAGTACTTC. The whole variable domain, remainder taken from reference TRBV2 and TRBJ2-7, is EPEVTQTPSHQVTQMGQEVILRCVPISNHLYFYWYRQILGQKVEFLVSFYNNEISEKSEIFDDQFSVERPDGSNFTLKIRSTKLEDSAMYFCASSGERGGSYEQYFGPGTRLTVT.

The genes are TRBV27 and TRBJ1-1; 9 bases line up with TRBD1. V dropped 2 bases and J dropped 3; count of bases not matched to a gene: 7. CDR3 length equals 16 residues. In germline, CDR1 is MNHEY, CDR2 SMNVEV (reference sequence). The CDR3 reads CASSLKPTGGDTEAFF. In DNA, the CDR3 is TGTGCCAGCAGTTTAAAACCAACAGGGGGCGACACTGAAGCTTTCTTT.

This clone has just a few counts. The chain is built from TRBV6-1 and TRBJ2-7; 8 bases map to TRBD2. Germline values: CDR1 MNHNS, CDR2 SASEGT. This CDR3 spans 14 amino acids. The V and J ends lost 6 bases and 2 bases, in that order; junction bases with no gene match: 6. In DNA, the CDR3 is TGTGCCAGCAGCCATACTAGCGGTACCTACGAGCAGTACTTC. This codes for CASSHTSGTYEQYF.

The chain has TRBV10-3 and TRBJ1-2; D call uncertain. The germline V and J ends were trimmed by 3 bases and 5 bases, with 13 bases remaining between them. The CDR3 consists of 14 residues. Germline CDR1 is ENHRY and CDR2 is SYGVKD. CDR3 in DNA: TGTGCCATCAGTGAATTGGTTAGAGGGTATGGCTACACCTTC. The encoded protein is CAISELVRGYGYTF.